This T cell receptor (beta chain) originates from a study of regulatory T cells in long-lasting Graves disease. The germline gives CDR1 SNHLY, CDR2 FYNNEI. This CDR3 is built from 14 residues. V was cut by 3 bases and J by 4 bases, with 12 bases left in between. Time point meaning: newly diagnosed GD, antithyroid drugs for less than 3 months. RNA from PBMCs was the source of the TCR library. Arm-PCR of CDR3 regions and iRepertoire HTBI primers were used to build TCR beta libraries. TCRdb analysed the multiplex PCR reads with MiXCR anew, one entry per CDR3 protein. The repertoire holds hundreds of thousands of distinct CDR3 sequences, with 15% to 18% as singletons.

This sequence joins TRBV2 and TRBJ1-2; weak D call: TRBD1 (5 bases). The sequence came from a female donor with Graves disease. Sequencing used peripheral blood mononuclear cells (PBMCs), obtained at new diagnosis, from a patient treated with antithyroid drugs. The CDR3 sequence is CASSDFLGPYGYTF. The CDR3 region has the DNA TGTGCCAGCAGTGACTTTTTGGGGCCCTATGGCTACACCTTC.